This T cell receptor (beta chain) was recorded in a study of blood T cell repertoires in COVID-19. Whole-study context: Donors in the United States, Italy and Spain gave samples during acute or convalescent COVID-19. From T cells, B-cell-depleted T cells, or PBMCs came the material, which was cDNA or gDNA.

In germline, CDR1 is LGHDT, CDR2 YNNKEL (reference sequence). The V and J ends lost 4 bases and 11 bases respectively, with 14 bases between them. There are 12 residues in the CDR3. Source study methods: Amplification from reference gene primers served as the basis for estimated nucleated cell counts. The assay was immunoSEQ multiplex PCR, and TCRdb's table has in-frame clones only and misses some. V and J calls and clone size are as listed in that table; D and trimming were resolved from the DNA. The sample includes roughly 68,000 clones, almost 85% of them seen just once. This clonotype was obtained from a man between 50 and 59 years old with active COVID-19. This sequence joins TRBV3-1 (or the pseudogene TRBV3-2) and TRBJ1-1; D possibly corresponds to TRBD1 (6 bases). The sample was peripheral blood. The CDR3 reads CASSPWGRGAFF. The CDR3 nucleotides are TGTGCCAGCAGCCCTTGGGGGCGCGGGGCTTTCTTT.